A selection of T cell receptor beta chains follows, all from one sample in a study of T cells in Graves' hyperthyroidism and ophthalmopathy. Using its own MiXCR run on the multiplex PCR reads, TCRdb lists one record per CDR3 protein. The sample has under 350,000 distinct CDR3 sequences, over 20% seen once. The sequencing sample was made of blood. The receptors here all came from a woman between 45 and 65 years old with Graves' hyperthyroidism. Both conserved end residues are part of each CDR3.

CDR3aa | v_gene
CASSLEPGAYEQYF | TRBV5-1
CSATLQGAWGFYEQYF | TRBV20-1
CARTGGVGGGYTF | TRBV2
CASSEYGGELFF | TRBV3-1
CASSLVWTGIGTEAFF | TRBV7-2
CSARETGGGEKLFF | TRBV20-1
CSARDRIRGRDEQYF | TRBV20-1
CSAGLDSPGDEQFF | TRBV20-1
CASMATEAFF | TRBV19
CAISDGAPYGYTF | TRBV10-3
CASRDRWNQPQHF | TRBV6-1
CASSLVGRGDTDTQYF | TRBV11-2
CASSGQGTNEKLFF | TRBV2
CASTRDLNTEAFF | TRBV3-1
CASSPGLYSPLHF | TRBV11-2
CASTLGGARTEAFF | TRBV12-3/TRBV12-4
CASIFRGGELFF | TRBV6-2/TRBV6-3
CASSPWGASGKEQFF | TRBV18
CASSRTVDTQYF | TRBV11-2
CASSLVHGNRNTQYF | TRBV28
CSARDGTGPLPGANVLTF | TRBV20-1
CASSLSDSYEQYF | TRBV11-3
CASSSPGTVGQYF | TRBV28
CASSYSTVSDRNSPLHF | TRBV6-6
CASSVALSGNTIYF | TRBV9
CASSLASGASTDTQYF | TRBV5-1
CSASSGGMQETQYF | TRBV20-1
CAISESPGQGVRNEQFF | TRBV10-3
CATSFKPGNTIYF | TRBV15
CATSDYGGLAGGFSEQFF | TRBV24-1
CASSAGPFDANTGELFF | TRBV4-1
CASSTGTSGGETQYF | TRBV5-5
CSAIELATDTQYF | TRBV20-1
CASSPGQTTEAFF | TRBV18
CASSFRTSSYNEQFF | TRBV12-3/TRBV12-4
CASSWSGTGYNEQFF | TRBV7-3
CASTLWGGGASDTQYF | TRBV12-3/TRBV12-4
CASSLGGGQQETQYF | TRBV11-3
CASSLYGLDTEAFF | TRBV7-9
CASSRPLRDTEAFF | TRBV28
CASSVVTGYNYGYTF | TRBV9
CASSFSGGANTGELFF | TRBV5-1
CAIRGSTDTQYF | TRBV10-3
CASSLGWGTGELFF | TRBV5-1
CASSMGSSGVYNEQFF | TRBV11-2
CASSLLAGGFNEQFF | TRBV12-3/TRBV12-4
CASREPGTGGREQYF | TRBV6-1
CSARREGPYEQYF | TRBV20-1
CASSFTGLTYGQYF | TRBV5-5
CSAEGIAGGSDTQYF | TRBV20-1
CASSTGTGSTDTQYF | TRBV18
CASSLGGAPEAFF | TRBV28
CASSSSLGLSSYEQYF | TRBV7-9
CASSYSKGELFF | TRBV6-5
CASSPRTGANEKLSF | TRBV18
CASSQVPSGLAGETQYF | TRBV3-1